This T cell receptor beta chain derives from a study of blood T cell repertoires in COVID-19. The repertoire was sequenced with immunoSEQ multiplex PCR; TCRdb's copy has only in-frame clones and lacks some. The data show a few hundred thousand clones, 85% seen once. This clone came up a few times. Recovered status in Cohort 3 required two negative PCRs, clearance, or symptom resolution. The CDR3 sequence is 15 residues long. Germline-derived CDR1 and CDR2 are MNHEY and SVGEGT. Trimming took off 2 bases at V and 3 bases at J, with 14 bases between the two ends. This chain uses TRBV6-2 or TRBV6-3 with TRBJ2-7, with D perhaps TRBD1 (7 bases). Input material: PBMCs or T cells enriched from blood (not recorded which). This receptor was taken from a man aged 35-49 years who had recovered from COVID-19. The CDR3 sequence is CASSYGGGQSYEQYF. For the CDR3, the DNA is TGTGCCAGCAGTTACGGAGGGGGACAGAGCTACGAGCAGTACTTC.